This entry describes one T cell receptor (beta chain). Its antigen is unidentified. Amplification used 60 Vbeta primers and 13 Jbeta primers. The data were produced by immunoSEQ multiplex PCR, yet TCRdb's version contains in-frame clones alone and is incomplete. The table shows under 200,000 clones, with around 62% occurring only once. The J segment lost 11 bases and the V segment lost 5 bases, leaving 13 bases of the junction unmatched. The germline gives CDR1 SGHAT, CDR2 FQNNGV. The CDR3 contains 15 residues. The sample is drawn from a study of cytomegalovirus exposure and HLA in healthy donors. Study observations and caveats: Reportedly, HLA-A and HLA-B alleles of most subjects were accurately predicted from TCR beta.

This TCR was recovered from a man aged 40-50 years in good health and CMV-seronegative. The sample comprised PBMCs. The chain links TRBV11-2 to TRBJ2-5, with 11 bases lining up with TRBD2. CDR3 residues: CASSPVSLAGGEQYF. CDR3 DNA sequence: TGTGCCAGCAGCCCCGTATCCCTAGCGGGGGGAGAGCAGTACTTC. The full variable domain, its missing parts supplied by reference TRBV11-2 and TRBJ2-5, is EAGVAQSPRYKIIEKRQSVAFWCNPISGHATLYWYQQILGQGPKLLIQFQNNGVVDDSQLPKDRFSAERLKGVDSTLKIQPAKLEDSAVYLCASSPVSLAGGEQYFGPGTRLLVL.